This T cell receptor beta chain was obtained from a study of T cell repertoires in cytomegalovirus infection. The overall study: Public TCR beta signatures were indicative of both CMV infection and a matching HLA type.

V lost 2 bases and J lost 2, with 4 bases in between. Germline V gives CDR1 MGHDK, CDR2 SYGVNS. The CDR3 is 14 amino acids. Study conclusions and caveats: CMV-specific TCR beta clonotypes restricted by HLA-C dominated the ex vivo response. Summed frequency of public TCR beta families distinguished CMV carriers with the relevant HLA.

A single record per CDR3 protein comes from TCRdb applying MiXCR to the reads. The sample includes approximately 400,000 distinct CDR3 sequences, roughly 30% of them seen just once. Details on this clonotype: Its antigen is not known.

The source of this sequence is a human donor in good health (CMV status not recorded). Some clones in this sample may be carry-over from other donors' samples. Sequencing used PBMCs. The chain recombines TRBV25-1 with TRBJ2-6, with D hard to call. Written as DNA, the CDR3 is TGTGCCAGCAGTGAAGTCCCTGGGGCCAACGTCCTGACTTTC. Protein product: CASSEVPGANVLTF.